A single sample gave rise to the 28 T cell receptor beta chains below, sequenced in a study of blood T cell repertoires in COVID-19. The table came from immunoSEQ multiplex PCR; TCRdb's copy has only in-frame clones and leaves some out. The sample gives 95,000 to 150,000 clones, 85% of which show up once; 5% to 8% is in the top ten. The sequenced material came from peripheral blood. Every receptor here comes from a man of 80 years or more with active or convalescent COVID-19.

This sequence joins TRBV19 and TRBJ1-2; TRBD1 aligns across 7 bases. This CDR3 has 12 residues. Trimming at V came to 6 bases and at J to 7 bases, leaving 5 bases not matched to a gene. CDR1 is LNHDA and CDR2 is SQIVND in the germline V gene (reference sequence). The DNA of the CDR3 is TGTGCCAGTAGCGACAGGGAGGCTGGCTACACCTTC. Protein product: CASSDREAGYTF.

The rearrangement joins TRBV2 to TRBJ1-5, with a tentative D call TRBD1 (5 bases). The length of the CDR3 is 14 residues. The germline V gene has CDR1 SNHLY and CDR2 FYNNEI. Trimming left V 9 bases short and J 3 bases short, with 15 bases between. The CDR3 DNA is TGTGCCAGTTATTCGGGACTATTCAATCAGCCCCAGCATTTT. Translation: CASYSGLFNQPQHF. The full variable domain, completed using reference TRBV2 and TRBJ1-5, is EPEVTQTPSHQVTQMGQEVILRCVPISNHLYFYWYRQILGQKVEFLVSFYNNEISEKSEIFDDQFSVERPDGSNFTLKIRSTKLEDSAMYFCASYSGLFNQPQHFGDGTRLSIL.

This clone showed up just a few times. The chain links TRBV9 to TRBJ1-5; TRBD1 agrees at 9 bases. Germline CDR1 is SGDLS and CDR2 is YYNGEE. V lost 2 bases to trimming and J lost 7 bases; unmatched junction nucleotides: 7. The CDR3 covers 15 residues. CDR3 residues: CASSVGTGRGQPQHF. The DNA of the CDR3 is TGTGCCAGCAGCGTCGGGACAGGGAGGGGGCAGCCCCAGCATTTT.

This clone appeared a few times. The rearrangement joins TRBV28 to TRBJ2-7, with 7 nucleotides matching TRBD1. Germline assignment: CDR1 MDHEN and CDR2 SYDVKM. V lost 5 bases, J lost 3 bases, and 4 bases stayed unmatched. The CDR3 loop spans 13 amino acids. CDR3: CASSKQGYYEQYF. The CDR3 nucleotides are TGTGCCAGCAGTAAACAGGGGTACTACGAGCAGTACTTC.

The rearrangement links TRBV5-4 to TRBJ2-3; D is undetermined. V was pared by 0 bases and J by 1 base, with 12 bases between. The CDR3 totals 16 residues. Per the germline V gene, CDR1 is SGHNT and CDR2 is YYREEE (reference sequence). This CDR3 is CASSLALYPGTDTQYF. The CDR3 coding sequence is TGTGCCAGCAGCTTGGCTTTATATCCTGGCACAGATACGCAGTATTTT.

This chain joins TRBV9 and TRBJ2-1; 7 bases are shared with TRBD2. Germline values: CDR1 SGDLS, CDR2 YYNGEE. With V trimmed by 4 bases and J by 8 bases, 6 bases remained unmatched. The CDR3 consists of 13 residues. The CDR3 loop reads CASSNRLAHEQFF. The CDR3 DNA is TGTGCCAGCAGCAACCGACTAGCCCATGAGCAGTTCTTC.

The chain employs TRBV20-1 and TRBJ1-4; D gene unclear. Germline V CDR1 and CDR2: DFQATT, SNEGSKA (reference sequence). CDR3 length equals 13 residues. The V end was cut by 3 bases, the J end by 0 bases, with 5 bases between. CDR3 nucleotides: TGCAGTGCTAGTCCGTCAACTAATGAAAAACTGTTTTTT. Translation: CSASPSTNEKLFF.

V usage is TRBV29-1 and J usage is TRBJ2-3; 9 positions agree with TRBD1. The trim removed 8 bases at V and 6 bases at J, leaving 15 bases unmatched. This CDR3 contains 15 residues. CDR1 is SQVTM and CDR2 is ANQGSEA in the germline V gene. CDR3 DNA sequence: TGCAGCTCCACGGCGGGACAGGGCTCCTCGGATACGCAGTATTTT. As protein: CSSTAGQGSSDTQYF.

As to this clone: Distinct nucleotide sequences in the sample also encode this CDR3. CDR3 sequence (DNA): TGCGCCAGCAGCTTAGAGGGCTATAGCAATCAGCCCCAGCATTTT. Protein product: CASSLEGYSNQPQHF. This chain uses TRBV5-1 with TRBJ1-5; D unresolved. V lost 2 bases and J lost 0, with 9 bases in between. Germline loops: CDR1 SGHRS, CDR2 YFSETQ. This CDR3 comprises 15 residues.

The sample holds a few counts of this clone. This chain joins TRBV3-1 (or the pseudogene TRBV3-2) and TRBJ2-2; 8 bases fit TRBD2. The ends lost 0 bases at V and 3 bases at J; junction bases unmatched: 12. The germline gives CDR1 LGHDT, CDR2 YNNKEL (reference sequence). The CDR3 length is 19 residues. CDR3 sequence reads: CASSQEGLGTRGDTGELFF. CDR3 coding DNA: TGTGCCAGCAGCCAAGAGGGACTAGGGACTAGGGGGGACACCGGGGAGCTGTTTTTT.

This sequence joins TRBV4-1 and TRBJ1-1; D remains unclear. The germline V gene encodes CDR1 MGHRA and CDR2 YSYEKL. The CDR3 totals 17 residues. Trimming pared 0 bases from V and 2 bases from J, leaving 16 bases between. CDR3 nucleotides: TGCGCCAGCAGCCAAGAATCTCCGGGTTTGAGAAACACTGAAGCTTTCTTT. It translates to CASSQESPGLRNTEAFF.

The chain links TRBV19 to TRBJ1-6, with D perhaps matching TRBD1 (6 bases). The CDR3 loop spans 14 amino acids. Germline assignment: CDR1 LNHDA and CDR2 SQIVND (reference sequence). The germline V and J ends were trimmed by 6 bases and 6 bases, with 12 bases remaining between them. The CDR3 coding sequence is TGTGCCAGTAGCAGTGCCAGGGGTAATTCACCCCTCCACTTT. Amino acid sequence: CASSSARGNSPLHF.

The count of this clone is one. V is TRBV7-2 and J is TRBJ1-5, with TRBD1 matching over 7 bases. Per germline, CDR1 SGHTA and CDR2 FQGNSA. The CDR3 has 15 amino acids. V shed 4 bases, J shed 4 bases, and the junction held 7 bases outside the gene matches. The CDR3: CASSWTTGVNQPQHF. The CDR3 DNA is TGTGCCAGCAGCTGGACAACAGGGGTGAATCAGCCCCAGCATTTT.

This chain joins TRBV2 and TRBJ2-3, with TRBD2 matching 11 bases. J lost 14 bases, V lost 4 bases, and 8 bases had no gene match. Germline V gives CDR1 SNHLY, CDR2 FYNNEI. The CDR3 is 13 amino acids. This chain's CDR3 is CASSASGRSHLYF. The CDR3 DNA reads TGTGCCAGCAGTGCTAGCGGGAGGTCCCATTTGTATTTT.

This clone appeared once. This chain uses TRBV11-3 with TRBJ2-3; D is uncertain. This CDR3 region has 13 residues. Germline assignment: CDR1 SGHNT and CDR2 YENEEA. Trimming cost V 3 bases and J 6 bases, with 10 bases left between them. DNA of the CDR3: TGTGCCAGCAGCTTTAGTGTGTCCGATACGCAGTATTTT. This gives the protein CASSFSVSDTQYF.

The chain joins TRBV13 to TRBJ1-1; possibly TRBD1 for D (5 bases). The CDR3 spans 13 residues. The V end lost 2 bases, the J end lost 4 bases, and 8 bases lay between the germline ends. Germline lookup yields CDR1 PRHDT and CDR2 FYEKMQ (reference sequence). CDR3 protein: CASSLQGGTEAFF. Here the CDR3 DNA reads TGTGCCAGCAGCTTACAGGGAGGCACTGAAGCTTTCTTT.

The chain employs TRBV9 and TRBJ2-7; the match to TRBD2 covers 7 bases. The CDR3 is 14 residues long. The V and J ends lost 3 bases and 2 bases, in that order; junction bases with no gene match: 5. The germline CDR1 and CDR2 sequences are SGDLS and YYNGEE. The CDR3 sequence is CASSGPGGTYEQYF. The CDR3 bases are TGTGCCAGCAGCGGACCGGGAGGAACCTACGAGCAGTACTTC. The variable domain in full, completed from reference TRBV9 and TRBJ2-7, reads DSGVTQTPKHLITATGQRVTLRCSPRSGDLSVYWYQQSLDQGLQFLIQYYNGEERAKGNILERFSAQQFPDLHSELNLSSLELGDSALYFCASSGPGGTYEQYFGPGTRLTVT.

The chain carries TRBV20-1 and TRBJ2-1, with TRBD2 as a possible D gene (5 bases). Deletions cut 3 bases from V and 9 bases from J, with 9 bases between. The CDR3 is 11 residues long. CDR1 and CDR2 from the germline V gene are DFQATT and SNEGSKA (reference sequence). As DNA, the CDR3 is TGCAGTGCTAGTGGAGAGGGTGAGCAGTTCTTC. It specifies CSASGEGEQFF.

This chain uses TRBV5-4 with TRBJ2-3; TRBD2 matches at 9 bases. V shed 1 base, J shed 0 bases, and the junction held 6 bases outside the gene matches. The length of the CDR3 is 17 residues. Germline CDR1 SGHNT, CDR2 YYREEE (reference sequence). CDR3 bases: TGTGCCAGCAGCTTGCGGGGTCTAGCGGGGAGCACAGATACGCAGTATTTT. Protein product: CASSLRGLAGSTDTQYF. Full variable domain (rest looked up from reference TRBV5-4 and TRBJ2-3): ETGVTQSPTHLIKTRGQQVTLRCSSQSGHNTVSWYQQALGQGPQFIFQYYREEENGRGNFPPRFSGLQFPNYSSELNVNALELDDSALYLCASSLRGLAGSTDTQYFGPGTRLTVL.

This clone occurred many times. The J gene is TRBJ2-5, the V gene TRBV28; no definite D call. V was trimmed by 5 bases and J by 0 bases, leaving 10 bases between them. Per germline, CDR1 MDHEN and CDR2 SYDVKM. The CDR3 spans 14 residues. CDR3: CASSKLLYQETQYF. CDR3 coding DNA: TGTGCCAGCAGTAAACTCCTGTACCAAGAGACCCAGTACTTC.

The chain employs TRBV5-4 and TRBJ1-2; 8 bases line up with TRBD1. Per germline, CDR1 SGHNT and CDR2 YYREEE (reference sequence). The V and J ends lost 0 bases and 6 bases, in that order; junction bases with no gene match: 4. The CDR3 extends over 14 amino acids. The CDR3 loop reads CASSLGDRPHGYTF. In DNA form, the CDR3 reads TGTGCCAGCAGCTTGGGGGACAGGCCCCATGGCTACACCTTC.

CDR3 sequence reads: CASSRTGVESQPQHF. Written as DNA, the CDR3 is TGTGCCAGCAGCCGTACAGGGGTGGAGAGTCAGCCCCAGCATTTT. The rearrangement uses TRBV5-6 and TRBJ1-5; TRBD1 aligns across 7 bases. Germline values: CDR1 SGHDT, CDR2 YYEEEE. Germline trimming cut 4 bases from V and 6 bases from J; bases unmatched to any gene: 10. The CDR3 is 15 amino acids.

The CDR3 nucleotides are TGCAGCGCCCGGACAGCTAGCACAGATACGCAGTATTTT. It encodes CSARTASTDTQYF. The chain combines TRBV29-1 with TRBJ2-3; perhaps TRBD1 as D (6 bases). The germline CDR1 and CDR2 sequences are SQVTM and ANQGSEA. There are 13 residues in the CDR3. Trimming left V 7 bases short and J 0 bases short, with 11 bases between.

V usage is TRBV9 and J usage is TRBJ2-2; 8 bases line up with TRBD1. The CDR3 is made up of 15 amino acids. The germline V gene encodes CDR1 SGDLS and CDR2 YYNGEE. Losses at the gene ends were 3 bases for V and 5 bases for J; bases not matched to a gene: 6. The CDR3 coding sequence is TGTGCCAGCAGCGCGGGACAGGTTCTGACCGGGGAGCTGTTTTTT. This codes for CASSAGQVLTGELFF.

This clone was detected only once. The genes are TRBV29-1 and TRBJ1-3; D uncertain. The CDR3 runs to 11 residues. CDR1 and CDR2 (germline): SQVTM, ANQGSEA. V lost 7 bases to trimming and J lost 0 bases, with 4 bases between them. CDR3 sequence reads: CSALSGNTIYF. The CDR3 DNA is TGCAGCGCCCTCTCTGGAAACACCATATATTTT.

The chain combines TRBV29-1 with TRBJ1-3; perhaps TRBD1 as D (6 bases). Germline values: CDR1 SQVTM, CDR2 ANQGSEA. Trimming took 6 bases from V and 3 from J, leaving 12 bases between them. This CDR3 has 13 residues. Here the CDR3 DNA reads TGCAGCGTCGCTACAGGGAGTGGAAACACCATATATTTT. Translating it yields CSVATGSGNTIYF.

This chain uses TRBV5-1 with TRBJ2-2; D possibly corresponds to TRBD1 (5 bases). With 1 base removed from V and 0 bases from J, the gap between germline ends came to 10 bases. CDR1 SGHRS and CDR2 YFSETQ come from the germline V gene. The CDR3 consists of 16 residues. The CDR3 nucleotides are TGCGCCAGCAGCTTGTCTCCGACAGCGAACACCGGGGAGCTGTTTTTT. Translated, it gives CASSLSPTANTGELFF.

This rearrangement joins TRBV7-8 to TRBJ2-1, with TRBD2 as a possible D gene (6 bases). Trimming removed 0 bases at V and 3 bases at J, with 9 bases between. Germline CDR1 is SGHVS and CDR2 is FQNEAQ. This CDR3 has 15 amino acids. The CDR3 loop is CASSLAGSDYNEQFF. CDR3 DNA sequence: TGTGCCAGCAGCTTAGCCGGGAGTGACTACAATGAGCAGTTCTTC.